This T cell receptor (beta chain) was obtained from a study of neurological immune-mediated disorders. By 5'RACE with 10-nucleotide random UMIs, the cDNA was made. TCRdb reanalysed the 5' RACE reads using MiXCR and keeps one entry per CDR3 protein. Here the sample spans over 65,000 distinct CDR3 sequences, about 9% being singletons. Germline CDR1 reads KGHSH; CDR2 reads LQKENI. CDR3 size: 15 residues. V lost 3 bases to trimming and J lost 5 bases, with 17 bases between them. This clonotype was detected only a few times. A read error is possible here, since a much larger clone lies one base away. This receptor was taken from a man over 45 in good health. The sequencing sample was made of PBMCs. V is TRBV18 and J is TRBJ2-7; D is undetermined. The CDR3 protein is CASSPSRAAANEQYF. Here the CDR3 DNA reads TGTGCCAGCTCACCTTCCCGGGCCGCCGCCAACGAGCAGTACTTC. Full variable domain (missing parts from reference TRBV18 and TRBJ2-7): NAGVMQNPRHLVRRRGQEARLRCSPMKGHSHVYWYRQLPEEGLKFMVYLQKENIIDESGMPKERFSAEFPKEGPSILRIQQVVRGDSAAYFCASSPSRAAANEQYFGPGTRLTVT.